A single sample is the source of the 10 T cell receptor beta chains below, sequenced in a study of naive and memory T cell subsets. The beta constant-region primer was an equimolar mix of two oligonucleotides covering TRBC1 and TRBC2. The ligated cDNA underwent four PCR rounds using SP2 and nested alpha and beta constant-region primers. TCRdb processed the UMI-ligation and nested PCR reads anew with MiXCR; each CDR3 protein has one entry. Among 95,000 to 150,000 distinct CDR3 sequences listed, 35% to 40% were seen once. Sequencing input: central memory CD4+ T cells from blood. The receptors were sampled from a human donor in good health.

This clonotype was detected only a few times. This chain connects TRBV5-5 to TRBJ2-7, with D unresolved. The CDR3 sequence is 14 residues long. V dropped 1 base and J dropped 3 bases, with 11 bases sitting between them. Germline assignment: CDR1 SGHKS and CDR2 YYEKEE (reference sequence). The CDR3 region is CASSLRPWSYEQYF. The CDR3 DNA sequence: TGTGCCAGCAGCTTGAGACCGTGGAGCTACGAGCAGTACTTC.

There are a few counts of this clonotype. The chain recombines TRBV11-2 with TRBJ1-1; D gene ambiguous. CDR1 and CDR2 from the germline V gene are SGHAT and FQNNGV. The length of the CDR3 is 18 residues. V lost 1 base, J lost 0 bases, and 18 bases lay in between. The CDR3 reads CASSLVFQYDGVNTEAFF. For the CDR3, the DNA is TGTGCCAGCAGCTTAGTCTTCCAATACGACGGAGTGAACACTGAAGCTTTCTTT.

This clonotype was picked up one time. For the CDR3, the DNA is TGTGCCAGCACGGGTCTTATGAGGGGCACAGATACGCAGTATTTT. Translated, it gives CASTGLMRGTDTQYF. The chain uses TRBV2 and TRBJ2-3; a weak D match, TRBD2 (5 bases). CDR1 and CDR2 from the germline V gene are SNHLY and FYNNEI. The CDR3 is 15 residues long. Trimming shortened V by 7 bases and J by 1 base, and 15 bases separated the two germline ends.

This sequence joins TRBV5-6 and TRBJ2-6, with a possible D match to TRBD2 (5 bases). Trimming shortened V by 4 bases and J by 0 bases, and 14 bases separated the two germline ends. CDR1 and CDR2 from the germline V gene are SGHDT and YYEEEE. The CDR3 has 17 amino acids. The chain's CDR3 is CASSLITGGSGANVLTF. CDR3 nucleotides: TGTGCCAGCAGCCTCATAACCGGAGGCTCTGGGGCCAACGTCCTGACTTTC.

This clonotype was seen a few times. The rearrangement uses TRBV7-2 and TRBJ2-4; D unclear. Per germline, CDR1 SGHTA and CDR2 FQGNSA. The CDR3 sequence is 14 residues long. V was clipped by 10 bases and J by 1 base, with 14 bases between them. CDR3 sequence: CATRVDRAKNIQYF. DNA of the CDR3: TGTGCCACCCGGGTGGATCGGGCCAAAAACATTCAGTACTTC.

This clonotype was counted only a few times. The rearrangement links TRBV6-1 to TRBJ2-5; D remains ambiguous. From germline, CDR1 is MNHNS and CDR2 SASEGT. The CDR3 sequence is 13 residues long. The V and J ends lost 1 base and 8 bases respectively, with 11 bases between them. The CDR3 DNA follows: TGTGCCAGCAGTGAAGGGTCGTTTAGTACCCAGTACTTC. This sequence encodes CASSEGSFSTQYF.

V and J are TRBV7-2 and TRBJ2-1; 12 positions match TRBD2. This CDR3 comprises 14 residues. J gave up 9 bases and V 5 bases, and 5 bases lay outside the gene matches. Germline CDR1 is SGHTA and CDR2 is FQGNSA. The CDR3 is CASSLRLAGAEQFF. The DNA of the CDR3 is TGTGCCAGCAGCCTAAGACTAGCGGGAGCTGAGCAGTTCTTC.

The rearrangement joins TRBV28 to TRBJ2-3, with D perhaps matching TRBD2 (7 bases). Between the trimmed V and J ends, which lost 5 bases and 0 bases, there was a span of 15 bases. This CDR3 contains 16 residues. Germline CDR1 is MDHEN and CDR2 is SYDVKM. The CDR3 DNA follows: TGTGCCAGCAGTGGCAGGGGAGGGGGAAGCACAGATACGCAGTATTTT. Its protein is CASSGRGGGSTDTQYF.

This clonotype was seen a handful of times. The chain joins TRBV10-2 to TRBJ2-1; 9 bases map to TRBD1. Unmatched junction bases numbered 7, after V lost 6 bases and J lost 4 bases. Germline CDR1 and CDR2: WSHSY and SAAADI. The CDR3 totals 15 residues. Written as DNA, the CDR3 is TGCGCCAGCAGCCTACCGGGACAGGGATACAATGAGCAGTTCTTC. It encodes CASSLPGQGYNEQFF.

V gene TRBV12-3 or TRBV12-4 combines with J gene TRBJ2-5; the match to TRBD2 covers 8 bases. The V segment lost 0 bases and the J segment 5 bases; nucleotides outside the gene matches: 8. This CDR3 region has 16 residues. CDR3 loop: CASSLARSGRGETQYF. CDR3 nucleotide sequence: TGTGCCAGCAGTTTAGCGCGAAGCGGGAGAGGGGAGACCCAGTACTTC.